This TCR beta chain was found in a study of T cells after yellow fever vaccination. Study details: Low-cell-number fractions underwent preparation using SMART-Seq v4 Ultra Low Input.

As concerns this clonotype: Its target is not known.

TCRdb re-called the 5' RACE reads through MiXCR, storing one row per CDR3 protein. This repertoire shows roughly 68,000 distinct CDR3 sequences, 6.5% found once; its top ten account for 35% to 40%. The CDR3 covers 16 residues. In germline, CDR1 is LGHNA, CDR2 YSLEER. The ends were cut back, 0 bases at V and 9 bases at J, with 18 bases in the middle. Study-level results: Abundant clonotypes from the bulk population could contaminate FACS-sorted repertoires. Peaking faster, on day 5 versus 15, the secondary response was nonetheless weaker. Re-detected after boosting: most primary clones, 96% of CD4 and under 90% of CD8.

V and J are TRBV4-3 and TRBJ2-1; D possibly corresponds to TRBD1 (6 bases). This TCR was sampled from a man aged 18 to 35 who received the YFV17D yellow fever vaccine. The material was CD8+ T cells sorted from PBMCs, obtained roughly seven weeks after the first yellow fever vaccination. CDR3 nucleotide sequence: TGCGCCAGCAGCCAAGAATGGGACACCTCCGTGAGTGAGCAGTTCTTC. Encoded protein: CASSQEWDTSVSEQFF.